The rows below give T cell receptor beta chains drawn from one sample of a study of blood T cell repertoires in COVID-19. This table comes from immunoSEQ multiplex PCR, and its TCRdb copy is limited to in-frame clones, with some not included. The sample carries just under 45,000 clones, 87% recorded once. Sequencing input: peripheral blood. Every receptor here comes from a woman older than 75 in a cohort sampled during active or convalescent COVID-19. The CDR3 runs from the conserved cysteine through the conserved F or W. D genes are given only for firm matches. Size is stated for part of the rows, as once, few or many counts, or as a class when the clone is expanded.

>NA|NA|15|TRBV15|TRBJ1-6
TGTGCCACCAGCAGAGGGCCAAACAGGGATTCACCCCTCCACTTT
CATSRGPNRDSPLHF
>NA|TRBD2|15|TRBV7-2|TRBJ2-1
TGTGCCAGCAGCCGCGAGCGGGGGGGCTCAAATGAGCAGTTCTTC
CASSRERGGSNEQFF
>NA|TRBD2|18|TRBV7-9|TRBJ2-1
TGTGCCAGCAGCCCCCGACTAGCGGGAGGGTTACGCTACAATGAGCAGTTCTTC
CASSPRLAGGLRYNEQFF
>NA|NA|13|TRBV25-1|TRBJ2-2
TGTGCCAGCAGTAAACAGGGTGCCGGGGAGCTGTTTTTT
CASSKQGAGELFF
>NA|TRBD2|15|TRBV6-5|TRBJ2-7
TGTGCCAGCAGTACTAGCGGGAGCGATCCTTACGAGCAGTACTTC
CASSTSGSDPYEQYF
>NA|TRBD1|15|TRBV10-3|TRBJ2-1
TGTGCCATCAGTGAGTCTGTCGGGTCAGGGGGTGAGCAGTTCTTC
CAISESVGSGGEQFF
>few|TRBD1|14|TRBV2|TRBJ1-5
TGTGCCAGCAGTGACCCGACAGGGGTTCAGCCCCAGCATTTT
CASSDPTGVQPQHF
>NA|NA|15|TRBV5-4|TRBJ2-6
TGTGCCAGCAGCTTGCAGTCAGCTGGGGCCAACGTCCTGACTTTC
CASSLQSAGANVLTF
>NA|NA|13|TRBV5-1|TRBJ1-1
TGCGCCAGCAGCTTGGAAGGACAGCAAGAAGCTTTCTTT
CASSLEGQQEAFF
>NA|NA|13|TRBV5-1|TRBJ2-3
TGCGCCAGCACGTCACAGGGACCAGATACGCAGTATTTT
CASTSQGPDTQYF
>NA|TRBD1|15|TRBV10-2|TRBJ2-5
TGCGCCAGCAGGCCGGGACAGGGGGCTTGGGAGACCCAGTACTTC
CASRPGQGAWETQYF
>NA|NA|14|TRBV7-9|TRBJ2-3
TGTGCCAGCAGCTTAAATTCAGGGGCAGATACGCAGTATTTT
CASSLNSGADTQYF
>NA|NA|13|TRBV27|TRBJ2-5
TGTGCCAGCAGTTTATACGGGTTGGAGACCCAGTACTTC
CASSLYGLETQYF
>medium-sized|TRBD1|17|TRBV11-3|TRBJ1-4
TGTGCCAGCAGCCCCAGGGGGGCAGGTGCAACTAATGAAAAACTGTTTTTT
CASSPRGAGATNEKLFF
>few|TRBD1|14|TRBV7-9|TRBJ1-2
TGTGCCAGCAGCTTAGGACAGGGGGCGGATGGCTACACCTTC
CASSLGQGADGYTF
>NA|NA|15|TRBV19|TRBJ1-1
TGTGCCAGTAGTATATCCAATCGGGGTTGGACTGAAGCTTTCTTT
CASSISNRGWTEAFF
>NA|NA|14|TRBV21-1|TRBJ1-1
TGTGCCAGCAGCGACCGGACACCGAGCACTGAAGCTTTCTTT
CASSDRTPSTEAFF
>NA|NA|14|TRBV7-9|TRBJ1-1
TGTGCCAGCAGCCGCTTAGGGGGAGAGACTGAAGCTTTCTTT
CASSRLGGETEAFF
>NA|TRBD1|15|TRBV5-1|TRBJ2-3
TGCGCCAGCAGCCAAGGACAGGGGAGGACAGATACGCAGTATTTT
CASSQGQGRTDTQYF
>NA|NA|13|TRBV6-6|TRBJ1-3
TGTGCCAGTTCGCCAGGGCACAGAAACACCATATATTTT
CASSPGHRNTIYF
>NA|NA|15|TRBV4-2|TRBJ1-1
TGTGCCAGCAGCCAAGATTGGGGGCTGAACACTGAAGCTTTCTTT
CASSQDWGLNTEAFF
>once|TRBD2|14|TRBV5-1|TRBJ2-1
TGCGCCAGCAGCGGGGGACTAGCTGTCAATGAGCAGTTCTTC
CASSGGLAVNEQFF
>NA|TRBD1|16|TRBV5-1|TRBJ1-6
TGCGCCAGCAGCCCGGCATCGACAGGGCTAAATTCACCCCTCCACTTT
CASSPASTGLNSPLHF
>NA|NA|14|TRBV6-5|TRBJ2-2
TGTGCCAGCAGAAACAGGGTCCCCACCGGGGAGCTGTTTTTT
CASRNRVPTGELFF
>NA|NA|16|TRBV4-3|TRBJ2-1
TGCGCCAGCAGCCAAGATGGGCGGGGACGATACAATGAGCAGTTCTTC
CASSQDGRGRYNEQFF
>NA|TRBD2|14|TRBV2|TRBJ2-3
TGTGCCAGCAGTGGGGGTAGCGGGTCAGATACGCAGTATTTT
CASSGGSGSDTQYF